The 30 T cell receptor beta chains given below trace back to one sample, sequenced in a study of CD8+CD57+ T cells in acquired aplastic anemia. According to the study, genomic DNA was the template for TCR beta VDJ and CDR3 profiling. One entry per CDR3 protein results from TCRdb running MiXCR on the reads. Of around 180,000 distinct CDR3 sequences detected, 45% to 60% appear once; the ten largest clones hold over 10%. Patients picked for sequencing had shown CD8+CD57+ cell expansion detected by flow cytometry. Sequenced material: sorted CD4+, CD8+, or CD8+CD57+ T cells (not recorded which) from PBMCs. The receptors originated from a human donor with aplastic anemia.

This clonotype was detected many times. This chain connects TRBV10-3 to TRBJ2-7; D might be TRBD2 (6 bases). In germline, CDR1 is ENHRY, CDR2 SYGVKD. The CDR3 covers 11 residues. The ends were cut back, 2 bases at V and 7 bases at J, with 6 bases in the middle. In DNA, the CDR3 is TGTGCCATCAGTGAGGGGAGGGAGCAGTACTTC. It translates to CAISEGREQYF.

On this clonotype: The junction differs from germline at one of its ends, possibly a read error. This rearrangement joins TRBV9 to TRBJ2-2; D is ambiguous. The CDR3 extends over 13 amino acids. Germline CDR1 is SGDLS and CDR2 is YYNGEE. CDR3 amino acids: CASSPDYTGELFF. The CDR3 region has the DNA TGTGCTAGCAGCCCCGATTACACCGGGGAGCTGTTTTTT. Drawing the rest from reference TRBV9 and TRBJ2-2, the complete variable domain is DSGVTQTPKHLITATGQRVTLRCSPRSGDLSVYWYQQSLDQGLQFLIQYYNGEERAKGNILERFSAQQFPDLHSELNLSSLELGDSALYFCASSPDYTGELFFGEGSRLTVL.

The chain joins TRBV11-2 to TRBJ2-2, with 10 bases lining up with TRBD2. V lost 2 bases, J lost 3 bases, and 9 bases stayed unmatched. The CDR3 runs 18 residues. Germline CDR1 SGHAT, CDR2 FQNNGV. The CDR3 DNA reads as TGTGCCAGCAGCTTAAGCGGGAGGGCCGCAGGTTACACCGGGGAGCTGTTTTTT. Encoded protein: CASSLSGRAAGYTGELFF.

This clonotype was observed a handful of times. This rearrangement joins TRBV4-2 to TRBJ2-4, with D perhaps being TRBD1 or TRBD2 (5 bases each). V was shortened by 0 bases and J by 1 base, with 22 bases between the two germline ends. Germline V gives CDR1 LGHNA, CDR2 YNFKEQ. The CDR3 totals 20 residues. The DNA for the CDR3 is TGTGCCAGCAGCCAAGAACCCCCCCGTTCGGCCTGGGACGCCAAAAACATTCAGTACTTC. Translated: CASSQEPPRSAWDAKNIQYF.

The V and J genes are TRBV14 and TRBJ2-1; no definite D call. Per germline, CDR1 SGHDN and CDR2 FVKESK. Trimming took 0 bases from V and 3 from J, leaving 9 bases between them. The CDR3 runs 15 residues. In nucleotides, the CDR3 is TGTGCCAGCAGCCAAGATAAGGACGTCTACAATGAGCAGTTCTTC. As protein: CASSQDKDVYNEQFF.

Here the CDR3 DNA reads TGTGCCAGCAGCTTTGGACCCTCCCCCCAGGAGACCCAGTACTTC. Its protein is CASSFGPSPQETQYF. The chain joins TRBV7-6 to TRBJ2-5; no clear D. The CDR3 runs 15 residues. Looked up from germline, CDR1 is SGHVS and CDR2 is FNYEAQ. Trimming took off 3 bases at V and 5 bases at J, with 16 bases between the two ends.

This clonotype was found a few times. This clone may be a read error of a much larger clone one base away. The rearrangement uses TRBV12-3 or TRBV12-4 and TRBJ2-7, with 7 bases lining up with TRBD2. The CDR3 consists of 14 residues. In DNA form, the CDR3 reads TGTGCCAGCAGTTATGAGCGGGGCTCCTACGAGCGGTACTTC. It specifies CASSYERGSYERYF.

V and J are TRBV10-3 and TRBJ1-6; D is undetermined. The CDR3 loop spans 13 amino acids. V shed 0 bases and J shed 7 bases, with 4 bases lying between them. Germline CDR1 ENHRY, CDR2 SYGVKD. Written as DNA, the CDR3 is TGTGCCATCAGTGAGTCGACGAATTCACCCCTCCACTTT. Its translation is CAISESTNSPLHF.

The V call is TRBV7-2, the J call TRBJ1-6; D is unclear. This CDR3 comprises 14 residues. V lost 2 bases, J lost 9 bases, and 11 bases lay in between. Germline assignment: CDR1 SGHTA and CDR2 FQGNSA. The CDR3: CASSLMYVGSPLHF. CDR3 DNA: TGTGCCAGCAGCTTAATGTACGTCGGTTCACCCCTCCACTTT.

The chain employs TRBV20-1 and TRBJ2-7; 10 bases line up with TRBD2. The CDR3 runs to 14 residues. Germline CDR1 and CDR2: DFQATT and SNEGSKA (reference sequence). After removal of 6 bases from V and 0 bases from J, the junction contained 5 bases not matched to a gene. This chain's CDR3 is CSAHLAGASYEQYF. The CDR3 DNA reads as TGCAGTGCGCATCTAGCGGGGGCCTCCTACGAGCAGTACTTC.

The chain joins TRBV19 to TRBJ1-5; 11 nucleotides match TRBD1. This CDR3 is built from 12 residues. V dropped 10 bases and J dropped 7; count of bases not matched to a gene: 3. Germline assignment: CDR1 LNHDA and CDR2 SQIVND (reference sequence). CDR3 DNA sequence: TGTGCCATCGGACAGGGGGCCCAGCCCCAGCATTTT. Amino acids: CAIGQGAQPQHF.

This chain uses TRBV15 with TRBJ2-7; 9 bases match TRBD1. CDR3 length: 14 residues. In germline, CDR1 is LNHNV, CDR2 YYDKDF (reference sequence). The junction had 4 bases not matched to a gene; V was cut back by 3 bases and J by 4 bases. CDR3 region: CATSSLGTGYEQYF. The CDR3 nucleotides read TGTGCCACCAGCAGCTTAGGGACAGGGTACGAGCAGTACTTC.

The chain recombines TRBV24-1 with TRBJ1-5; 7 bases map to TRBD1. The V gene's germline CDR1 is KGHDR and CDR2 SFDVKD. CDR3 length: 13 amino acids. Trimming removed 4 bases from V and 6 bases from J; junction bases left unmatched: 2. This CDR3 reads CATSENRGQPQHF. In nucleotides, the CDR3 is TGTGCCACCAGTGAGAACAGGGGTCAGCCCCAGCATTTT.

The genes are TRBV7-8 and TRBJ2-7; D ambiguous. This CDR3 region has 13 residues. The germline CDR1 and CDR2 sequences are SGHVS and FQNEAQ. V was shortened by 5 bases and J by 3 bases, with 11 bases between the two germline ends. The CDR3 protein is CASSPRGDYEQYF. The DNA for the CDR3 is TGTGCCAGCAGCCCTAGAGGCGACTACGAGCAGTACTTC.

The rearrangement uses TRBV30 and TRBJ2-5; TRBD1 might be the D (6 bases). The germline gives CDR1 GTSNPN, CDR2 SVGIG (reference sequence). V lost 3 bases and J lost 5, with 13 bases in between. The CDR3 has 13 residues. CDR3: CAWRYRASETQYF. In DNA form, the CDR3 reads TGTGCCTGGAGGTACAGGGCATCGGAGACCCAGTACTTC.

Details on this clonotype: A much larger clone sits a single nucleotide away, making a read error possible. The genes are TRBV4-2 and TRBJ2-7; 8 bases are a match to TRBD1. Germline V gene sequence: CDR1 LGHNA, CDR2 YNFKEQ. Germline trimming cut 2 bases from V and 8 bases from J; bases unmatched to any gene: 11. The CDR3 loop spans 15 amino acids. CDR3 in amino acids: CASSQFGQGVYKQYF. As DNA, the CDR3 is TGTGCCAGCAGCCAATTCGGACAGGGAGTATACAAGCAGTACTTC.

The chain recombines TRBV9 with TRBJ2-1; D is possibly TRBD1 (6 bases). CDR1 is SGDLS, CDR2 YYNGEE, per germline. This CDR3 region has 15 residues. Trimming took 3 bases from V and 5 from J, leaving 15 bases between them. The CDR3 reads CASSATGTPNNEQFF. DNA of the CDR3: TGTGCCAGCAGCGCCACCGGGACACCGAACAATGAGCAGTTCTTC.

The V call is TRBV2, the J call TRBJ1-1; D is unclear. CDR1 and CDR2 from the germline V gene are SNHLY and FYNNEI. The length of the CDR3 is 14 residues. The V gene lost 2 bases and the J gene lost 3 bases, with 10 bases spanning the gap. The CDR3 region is CASSESGLDTEAFF. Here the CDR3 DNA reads TGTGCCAGCAGTGAAAGCGGTCTAGACACTGAAGCTTTCTTT.

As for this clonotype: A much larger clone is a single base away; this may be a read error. The CDR3 coding sequence is TGTGCCAGCAGCTCAGTAAGGACCGGGGAGCTGTTTTTT. This translates into CASSSVRTGELFF. This chain connects TRBV11-2 to TRBJ2-2; no reliable D call. Germline CDR1 SGHAT, CDR2 FQNNGV. The CDR3 has 13 residues. V lost 4 bases and J 5 bases, leaving 8 bases between the germline ends.

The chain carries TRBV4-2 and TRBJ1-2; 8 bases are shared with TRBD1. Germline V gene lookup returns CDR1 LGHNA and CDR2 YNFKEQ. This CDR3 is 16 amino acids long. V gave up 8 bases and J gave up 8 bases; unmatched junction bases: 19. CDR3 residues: CASGPEAPGGSGGYTF. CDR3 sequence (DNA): TGTGCCAGCGGCCCCGAGGCCCCAGGGGGCTCTGGGGGCTACACCTTC.

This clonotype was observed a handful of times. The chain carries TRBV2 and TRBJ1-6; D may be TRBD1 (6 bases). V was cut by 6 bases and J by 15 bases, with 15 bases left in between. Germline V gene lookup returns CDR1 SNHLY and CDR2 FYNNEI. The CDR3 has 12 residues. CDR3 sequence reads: CASRGEGGRLHF. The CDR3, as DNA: TGTGCCAGCAGAGGGGAGGGGGGTCGCCTCCACTTT.

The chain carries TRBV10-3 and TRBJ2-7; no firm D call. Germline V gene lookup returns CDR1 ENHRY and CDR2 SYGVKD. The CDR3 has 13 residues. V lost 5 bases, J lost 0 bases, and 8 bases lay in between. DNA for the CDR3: TGTGCCATCAGTCCGATCAGCTCCTACGAGCAGTACTTC. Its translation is CAISPISSYEQYF.

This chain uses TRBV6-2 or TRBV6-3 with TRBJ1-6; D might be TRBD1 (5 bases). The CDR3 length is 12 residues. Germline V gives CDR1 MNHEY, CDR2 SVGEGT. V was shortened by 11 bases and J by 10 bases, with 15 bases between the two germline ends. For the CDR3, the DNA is TGTGCCCGTATCGGGGGGTTATCACCCCTCCACTTT. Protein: CARIGGLSPLHF.

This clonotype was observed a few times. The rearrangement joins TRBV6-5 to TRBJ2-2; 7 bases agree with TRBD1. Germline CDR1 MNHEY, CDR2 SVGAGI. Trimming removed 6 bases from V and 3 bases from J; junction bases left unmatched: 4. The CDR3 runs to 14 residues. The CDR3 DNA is TGTGCCAGCAGATCCGACAGGGACACCGGGGAGCTGTTTTTT. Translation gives CASRSDRDTGELFF.

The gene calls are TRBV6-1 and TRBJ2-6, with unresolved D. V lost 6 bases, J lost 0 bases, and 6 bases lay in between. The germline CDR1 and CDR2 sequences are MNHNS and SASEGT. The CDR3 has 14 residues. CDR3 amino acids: CASRNPSGANVLTF. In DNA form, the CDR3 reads TGTGCCAGCAGAAATCCCTCTGGGGCCAACGTCCTGACTTTC.

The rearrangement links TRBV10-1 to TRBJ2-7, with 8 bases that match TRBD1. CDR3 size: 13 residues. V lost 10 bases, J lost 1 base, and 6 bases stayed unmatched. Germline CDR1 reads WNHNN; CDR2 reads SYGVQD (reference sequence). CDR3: CAIRTGRSYEQYF. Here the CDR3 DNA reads TGCGCCATCCGGACAGGGCGGTCCTACGAGCAGTACTTC.

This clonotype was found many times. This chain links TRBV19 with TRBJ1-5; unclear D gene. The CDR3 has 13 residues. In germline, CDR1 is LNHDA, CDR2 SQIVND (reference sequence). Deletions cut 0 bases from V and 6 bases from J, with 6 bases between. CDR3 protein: CASSIDEAQPQHF. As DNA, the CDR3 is TGTGCCAGTAGTATAGATGAGGCTCAGCCCCAGCATTTT.

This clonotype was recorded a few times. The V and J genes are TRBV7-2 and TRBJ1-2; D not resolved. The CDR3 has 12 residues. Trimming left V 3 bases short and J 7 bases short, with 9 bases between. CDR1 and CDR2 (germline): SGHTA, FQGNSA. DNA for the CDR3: TGTGCCAGCAGCTTGTTCAGTCGTGGCTACACCTTC. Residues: CASSLFSRGYTF.

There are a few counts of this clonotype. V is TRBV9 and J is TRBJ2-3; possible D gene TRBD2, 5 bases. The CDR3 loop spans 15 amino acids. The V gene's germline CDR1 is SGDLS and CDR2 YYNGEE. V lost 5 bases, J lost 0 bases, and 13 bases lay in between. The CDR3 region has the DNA TGTGCCAGCAGACCCCACCGGACTAGCACAGATACGCAGTATTTT. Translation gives CASRPHRTSTDTQYF.

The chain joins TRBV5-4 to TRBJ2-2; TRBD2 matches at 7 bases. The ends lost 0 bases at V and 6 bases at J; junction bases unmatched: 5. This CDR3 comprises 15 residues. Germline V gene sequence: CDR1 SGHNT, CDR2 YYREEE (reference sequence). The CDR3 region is CASSLDGGGAGELFF. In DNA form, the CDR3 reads TGTGCCAGCAGCTTGGACGGTGGGGGGGCCGGGGAGCTGTTTTTT.